These 10 T cell receptor beta chains came from one sample sequenced in a study of post-analysis software for immune sequencing data. The TCR beta cDNA libraries contained unique molecular identifiers. TCRdb recomputed calls from the PCR reads with MiXCR, one row per CDR3 protein. This sample yields about 460,000 distinct CDR3 sequences, of which 45% are seen a single time; 9.5% to 13% belongs to the top ten. Antigens of these TCRs are unknown. Study observations and caveats: Patients used a few TRBV segments, including TRBV5-6, TRBV5-1 and TRBV20-1, more often than controls.

Sequencing was carried out using blood. These receptors were taken from a girl between 10 and 17 years old with multiple sclerosis.

This sequence joins TRBV29-1 and TRBJ1-1; a possible D gene is TRBD1 (5 bases). This CDR3 has 14 amino acids. Trimming removed 4 bases at V and 3 bases at J, with 15 bases between. Germline V lookup: CDR1 SQVTM, CDR2 ANQGSEA. In DNA form, the CDR3 reads TGCAGCGTTGGGGGGATATTGAGGGACACTGAAGCTTTCTTT. Translating gives CSVGGILRDTEAFF.

The chain has TRBV28 and TRBJ1-1; 9 nucleotides align to TRBD1. Germline-derived CDR1 and CDR2 are MDHEN and SYDVKM. CDR3 length: 14 residues. J gave up 10 bases and V 5 bases, and 11 bases lay outside the gene matches. The DNA of the CDR3 is TGTGCCAGCAGTCCCTCCGGGACAGGGATGAGAGCTTTCTTT. Its translation is CASSPSGTGMRAFF.

The table lists this clonotype with a few counts. The chain uses TRBV12-3 or TRBV12-4 and TRBJ2-5; tentatively, D is TRBD1 or TRBD2 (5 bases each). The ends were cut back, 1 base at V and 5 bases at J, with 11 bases in the middle. The CDR3 is made up of 14 amino acids. Here the CDR3 DNA reads TGTGCCAGCAGTTTAGGGGGGTGGCAGGAGACCCAGTACTTC. It specifies CASSLGGWQETQYF.

This clonotype was seen only a few times. One end of the junction fails to match germline, which may point to a read error. This rearrangement joins TRBV20-1 to TRBJ2-6, with D maybe TRBD2 (7 bases). Germline lookup yields CDR1 DFQATT and CDR2 SNEGSKA (reference sequence). The length of the CDR3 is 16 residues. The CDR3 DNA reads as TGCAGTGCTAGAGTCCCGGGGGGCACTGGGGCTAACGTCCTGACTTTC. The encoded protein is CSARVPGGTGANVLTF.

The genes are TRBV5-1 and TRBJ2-3, with TRBD2 matching 9 bases. CDR3 length equals 15 residues. In germline, CDR1 is SGHRS, CDR2 YFSETQ. V was clipped by 0 bases and J by 2 bases; unmatched bases: 1. The CDR3: CASSLERGVTDTQYF. CDR3 DNA: TGCGCCAGCAGCTTGGAGCGGGGGGTCACAGATACGCAGTATTTT.

The CDR3 DNA sequence: TGTGCCACCGGGCGGACAGGGGACTACTACGAGCAGTACTTC. It codes for CATGRTGDYYEQYF. This sequence joins TRBV15 and TRBJ2-7; 9 positions agree with TRBD1. The V gene's germline CDR1 is LNHNV and CDR2 YYDKDF (reference sequence). This CDR3 is built from 14 residues. V was pared by 8 bases and J by 3 bases, with 8 bases of the junction left unmatched.

There are a few counts of this clonotype. V usage is TRBV7-9 and J usage is TRBJ2-7; D might be TRBD2 (6 bases). Germline values: CDR1 SEHNR, CDR2 FQNEAQ (reference sequence). The CDR3 extends over 15 amino acids. The V end was cut by 5 bases, the J end by 2 bases, with 16 bases between. The CDR3 region is CASSPLGAGPYEQYF. The DNA for the CDR3 is TGTGCCAGCAGCCCCCTGGGAGCGGGTCCCTACGAGCAGTACTTC. The whole variable domain, filled in from reference TRBV7-9 and TRBJ2-7, reads DTGVSQNPRHKITKRGQNVTFRCDPISEHNRLYWYRQTLGQGPEFLTYFQNEAQLEKSRLLSDRFSAERPKGSFSTLEIQRTEQGDSAMYLCASSPLGAGPYEQYFGPGTRLTVT.

This clonotype was observed a handful of times. The chain carries TRBV4-3 and TRBJ2-1; 8 bases map to TRBD2. V was pared by 0 bases and J by 3 bases, with 7 bases of the junction left unmatched. Germline V CDR1 and CDR2: LGHNA, YSLEER. The length of the CDR3 is 17 residues. The CDR3 DNA reads as TGCGCCAGCAGCCAAGATCGGAGTCTAGCGGGCTACAATGAGCAGTTCTTC. Its protein product is CASSQDRSLAGYNEQFF.

This chain uses TRBV12-3 or TRBV12-4 with TRBJ2-7; 8 positions agree with TRBD2. V was pared by 5 bases and J by 3 bases, with 6 bases of the junction left unmatched. This CDR3 has 14 amino acids. Here the CDR3 reads CASSPAGEGYEQYF. CDR3 DNA sequence: TGTGCCAGCAGTCCAGCGGGAGAGGGCTACGAGCAGTACTTC.

The chain employs TRBV5-6 and TRBJ1-5; 7 nucleotides agree with TRBD1. The CDR3 covers 17 residues. Germline assignment: CDR1 SGHDT and CDR2 YYEEEE. With 1 base clipped from V and 6 bases from J, the junction kept 13 bases outside the gene matches. The CDR3 region is CASSLLGGGDEGQPQHF. CDR3 DNA sequence: TGTGCCAGCAGCTTGTTAGGGGGCGGAGACGAAGGTCAGCCCCAGCATTTT.